The 27 T cell receptor beta chains below were found in one sample sequenced in a study of T cell responses to AZD1222 COVID-19 vaccine. Method: immunoSEQ multiplex PCR; TCRdb's copy keeps in-frame clones and lacks some. The sample shows some 120,000 clones, about 92% of them seen only once. Source: peripheral blood, taken on day 0 of AZD1222 vaccination. Receptors were obtained from an adult in good health.

The V call is TRBV13, the J call TRBJ2-3; D not resolved. The CDR3 loop spans 16 amino acids. Germline values: CDR1 PRHDT, CDR2 FYEKMQ (reference sequence). Deletions cut 0 bases from V and 6 bases from J, with 16 bases between. The CDR3 DNA reads TGTGCCAGCAGCTTAGGGCTCGATATCGTAGGGGATACGCAGTATTTT. It yields the protein CASSLGLDIVGDTQYF.

This chain uses TRBV7-3 with TRBJ2-5, with a tentative D call TRBD1 (6 bases). V was trimmed by 6 bases and J by 4 bases, leaving 12 bases between them. The CDR3 totals 13 residues. Germline V lookup: CDR1 SGHTA, CDR2 FQGTGA. This CDR3 is CASSAGAGETQYF. The CDR3, as DNA: TGTGCCAGCAGTGCAGGGGCCGGAGAGACCCAGTACTTC.

The chain combines TRBV4-1 with TRBJ2-7, with TRBD2 identical over 13 bases. J lost 3 bases, V lost 3 bases, and 11 bases had no gene match. The CDR3 has 18 residues. The germline V gene has CDR1 MGHRA and CDR2 YSYEKL. CDR3 DNA sequence: TGCGCCAGCAGCCAGACATCCGGGACTAGCGGGATTCTCTACGAGCAGTACTTC. It is translated as CASSQTSGTSGILYEQYF.

V and J are TRBV6-5 and TRBJ1-5, with no clear D. The CDR3 spans 13 residues. CDR1 is MNHEY and CDR2 is SVGAGI in the germline V gene. V was shortened by 6 bases and J by 7 bases, with 13 bases between the two germline ends. The CDR3 coding sequence is TGTGCCAGCAGACCGAGCCTTCAACAGCCCCAGCATTTT. Its protein is CASRPSLQQPQHF.

The J gene is TRBJ2-7, the V gene TRBV28; D call uncertain. Trimming removed 6 bases at V and 1 base at J, with 19 bases between. The CDR3 consists of 16 residues. Per germline, CDR1 MDHEN and CDR2 SYDVKM. CDR3: CASRGVGVLWSYEQYF. Here the CDR3 DNA reads TGTGCCAGCAGGGGTGTGGGCGTATTGTGGTCCTACGAGCAGTACTTC.

The gene calls are TRBV28 and TRBJ1-1, with 7 bases aligning to TRBD1. This CDR3 has 12 amino acids. Germline CDR1 is MDHEN and CDR2 is SYDVKM. V was clipped by 6 bases and J by 8 bases; unmatched bases: 6. The CDR3 region is CASREGQSEAFF. The CDR3 DNA is TGTGCCAGCAGAGAGGGACAGAGCGAAGCTTTCTTT.

The V gene is TRBV5-1, the J gene TRBJ1-1, with D unresolved. The length of the CDR3 is 16 residues. CDR1 and CDR2 (germline): SGHRS, YFSETQ. The ends were cut back, 0 bases at V and 1 base at J, with 13 bases in the middle. The CDR3 here is CASSLVSGRQNTEAFF. DNA for the CDR3: TGCGCCAGCAGCTTGGTCTCTGGCAGGCAGAACACTGAAGCTTTCTTT.

The chain has TRBV12-5 and TRBJ2-7; 7 bases are shared with TRBD1. Germline assignment: CDR1 LGHNT and CDR2 FRNRAP. Trimming at V came to 5 bases and at J to 6 bases, leaving 10 bases not matched to a gene. The CDR3 covers 14 residues. This chain's CDR3 is CASGPPTGFSEQYF. The CDR3 nucleotides are TGTGCTAGTGGTCCCCCGACAGGGTTCAGCGAGCAGTACTTC.

The J gene is TRBJ2-6, the V gene TRBV5-1; TRBD1 agrees at 7 bases. V was pared by 4 bases and J by 4 bases, with 8 bases of the junction left unmatched. The CDR3 is 16 residues long. Per germline, CDR1 SGHRS and CDR2 YFSETQ. The CDR3 coding sequence is TGCGCCAGCAGCGCGACAGGGTACCCCGGGGCCAACGTCCTGACTTTC. Protein product: CASSATGYPGANVLTF.

This chain joins TRBV24-1 and TRBJ2-1; 10 nucleotides match TRBD2. Germline V gene data show CDR1 as KGHDR and CDR2 as SFDVKD. This CDR3 is built from 16 residues. J was trimmed by 8 bases and V by 2 bases; bases with no gene match: 8. The CDR3 reads CATSDSAAGGPHEQFF. Written as DNA, the CDR3 is TGTGCCACCAGTGATTCTGCAGCGGGAGGGCCCCATGAGCAGTTCTTC.

This chain links TRBV19 with TRBJ2-7; no clear D. Trimming cost V 4 bases and J 6 bases, with 7 bases left between them. This CDR3 has 11 residues. Germline V gene sequence: CDR1 LNHDA, CDR2 SQIVND (reference sequence). The CDR3 nucleotides are TGTGCCAGTAGTAAAGGTGGCGAGCAGTACTTC. Protein sequence: CASSKGGEQYF. Full variable domain (remainder filled in from reference TRBV19 and TRBJ2-7): DGGITQSPKYLFRKEGQNVTLSCEQNLNHDAMYWYRQDPGQGLRLIYYSQIVNDFQKGDIAEGYSVSREKKESFPLTVTSAQKNPTAFYLCASSKGGEQYFGPGTRLTVT.

The chain recombines TRBV28 with TRBJ2-7; weak D call: TRBD1 (6 bases). Germline-derived CDR1 and CDR2 are MDHEN and SYDVKM. Deletions cut 2 bases from V and 5 bases from J, with 19 bases between. This CDR3 has 16 amino acids. CDR3 loop: CASSLAQTVWGHEQYF. In DNA form, the CDR3 reads TGTGCCAGCAGTTTAGCCCAAACCGTCTGGGGGCACGAGCAGTACTTC.

The V and J genes are TRBV7-3 and TRBJ2-1; tentatively, D is TRBD1 or TRBD2 (5 bases each). The CDR3 contains 12 residues. Germline values: CDR1 SGHTA, CDR2 FQGTGA. Trimming removed 2 bases from V and 13 bases from J, with 12 bases in between. The CDR3 region is CASSLSQGRQFF. DNA of the CDR3: TGTGCCAGCAGCTTATCCCAGGGACGTCAGTTCTTC.

The chain carries TRBV5-1 and TRBJ2-3; D is unclear. The CDR3 length is 14 residues. V lost 0 bases and J lost 0, with 5 bases in between. The germline CDR1 and CDR2 sequences are SGHRS and YFSETQ. The CDR3 nucleotides are TGCGCCAGCAGCTTGGACGCTAGCACAGATACGCAGTATTTT. This sequence encodes CASSLDASTDTQYF.

This sequence joins TRBV28 and TRBJ2-5; no definite D call. The V end lost 3 bases, the J end lost 5 bases, and 7 bases lay between the germline ends. CDR1 is MDHEN, CDR2 SYDVKM, per germline. CDR3 length: 12 amino acids. The CDR3 DNA sequence: TGTGCCAGCAGTTTCGTCGGGGAGACCCAGTACTTC. This gives the protein CASSFVGETQYF.

The chain is built from TRBV12-3 or TRBV12-4 and TRBJ1-1; 10 nucleotides align to TRBD1. CDR3 length equals 13 residues. With 1 base clipped from V and 10 bases from J, the junction kept 3 bases outside the gene matches. CDR3 sequence reads: CASSLDRTGGAFF. The CDR3 nucleotides read TGTGCCAGCAGTTTAGATAGGACAGGGGGAGCTTTCTTT.

V gene TRBV7-9 combines with J gene TRBJ1-1; D is unclear. CDR1 SEHNR and CDR2 FQNEAQ come from the germline V gene (reference sequence). The CDR3 sequence is 12 residues long. V was clipped by 5 bases and J by 1 base, with 5 bases between them. This CDR3 reads CASSRRNTEAFF. DNA for the CDR3: TGTGCCAGCAGCCGACGGAACACTGAAGCTTTCTTT.

CDR3 coding DNA: TGCGCCAGCAGCCGGGAACGGAACATCTATGGCTACACCTTC. The encoded protein is CASSRERNIYGYTF. The V gene is TRBV4-1, the J gene TRBJ1-2; D uncertain. Trimming cost V 4 bases and J 4 bases, with 13 bases left between them. The V gene's germline CDR1 is MGHRA and CDR2 YSYEKL. The CDR3 is 14 amino acids.

CDR3 region: CASTGARANTIYF. CDR3 nucleotides: TGTGCCAGCACTGGGGCCAGGGCGAACACCATATATTTT. The chain has TRBV6-6 and TRBJ1-3, with D perhaps matching TRBD1 (5 bases). V was cut by 7 bases and J by 7 bases, with 14 bases left in between. The CDR3 extends over 13 amino acids. Per the germline V gene, CDR1 is MNHNY and CDR2 is SVGAGI (reference sequence).

The V and J genes are TRBV18 and TRBJ2-1; D is uncertain. CDR3 length equals 13 residues. Per germline, CDR1 KGHSH and CDR2 LQKENI. V was shortened by 1 base and J by 9 bases, with 10 bases between the two germline ends. The CDR3 spells CASSPLLSSEQFF. The CDR3 nucleotides read TGTGCCAGCTCACCACTTTTATCTTCTGAGCAGTTCTTC.

This clone has only one observation. The chain links TRBV10-3 to TRBJ1-6; D unclear. Trimming removed 0 bases from V and 8 bases from J, with 14 bases in between. Per the germline V gene, CDR1 is ENHRY and CDR2 is SYGVKD. The length of the CDR3 is 16 residues. The CDR3 loop is CAISESSPGLDSPLHF. Written as DNA, the CDR3 is TGTGCCATCAGTGAGTCGTCGCCCGGGTTGGATTCACCCCTCCACTTT.

This clone showed up just once. The chain carries TRBV9 and TRBJ2-2; D is unresolved. Trimming shortened V by 3 bases and J by 4 bases, and 7 bases separated the two germline ends. The CDR3 totals 13 residues. In germline, CDR1 is SGDLS, CDR2 YYNGEE. The CDR3 nucleotides are TGTGCCAGCAGCGCGACTGTCACCGGGGAGCTGTTTTTT. This translates into CASSATVTGELFF. Full variable domain (remainder filled in from reference TRBV9 and TRBJ2-2): DSGVTQTPKHLITATGQRVTLRCSPRSGDLSVYWYQQSLDQGLQFLIQYYNGEERAKGNILERFSAQQFPDLHSELNLSSLELGDSALYFCASSATVTGELFFGEGSRLTVL.

V usage is TRBV19 and J usage is TRBJ1-5; 10 bases are shared with TRBD1. The trim removed 10 bases at V and 3 bases at J, leaving 6 bases unmatched. Germline V gives CDR1 LNHDA, CDR2 SQIVND (reference sequence). The CDR3 is made up of 14 amino acids. The CDR3 DNA is TGTGCCACCCGACAGGGGGCGGTCAATCAGCCCCAGCATTTT. Translating gives CATRQGAVNQPQHF.

The V gene is TRBV28, the J gene TRBJ2-2; no firm D call. Germline lookup yields CDR1 MDHEN and CDR2 SYDVKM. Trimming removed 2 bases at V and 1 base at J, with 5 bases between. The CDR3 covers 14 residues. CDR3: CASSLTKNTGELFF. Here the CDR3 DNA reads TGTGCCAGCAGTTTAACAAAGAACACCGGGGAGCTGTTTTTT.

The chain links TRBV2 to TRBJ1-2; no definite D call. V was pared by 6 bases and J by 4 bases, with 15 bases between. The CDR3 is 14 residues long. Looked up from germline, CDR1 is SNHLY and CDR2 is FYNNEI. The CDR3 DNA follows: TGTGCCAGCAGCCCTGACGCCGGCCCCTATGGCTACACCTTC. Translation: CASSPDAGPYGYTF.

The chain recombines TRBV5-6 with TRBJ1-2, with D perhaps matching TRBD1 (6 bases). CDR1 and CDR2 from the germline V gene are SGHDT and YYEEEE. The germline V and J ends were trimmed by 4 bases and 5 bases, with 9 bases remaining between them. CDR3 size: 12 residues. The CDR3 reads CASSTDRYGYTF. The DNA for the CDR3 is TGTGCCAGCAGCACGGACAGATATGGCTACACCTTC.

This chain joins TRBV20-1 and TRBJ2-3; the D gene is possibly TRBD2 (5 bases). CDR1 and CDR2 from the germline V gene are DFQATT and SNEGSKA (reference sequence). The length of the CDR3 is 11 residues. V dropped 6 bases and J dropped 11 bases, with 15 bases sitting between them. Here the CDR3 reads CSAFKPREQYF. CDR3 bases: TGCAGTGCCTTCAAACCGAGGGAGCAGTATTTT.